This T cell receptor (beta chain) is drawn from a study of T cells in tuberculosis (dated by TCRdb to the late 2010s). Notes on the research overall: The study combined CD1B tetramers and high-throughput TCR immunosequencing to characterize T cells specific for the mycobacterial lipid antigen glucose monomycolate (GMM). Overall study results and their limits: T cells that bind the CD1B-GMM tetramer with low affinity may not have been captured by the stringent sort gate.

PBMC were thawed, rested overnight, stained with GMM-loaded CD1B tetramer, a Live/Dead dye and anti-CD3, and then sorted on a FACS Aria II. The CD1B tetramers were loaded with C32 glucose monomycolate that had been purified from Rhodococcus equi. Before cryopreservation, the PBMC used for tetramer sorting had been depleted of CD14-expressing monocytes as part of a separate study. About 100,000 tetramer-negative cells were sorted from each donor and analyzed alongside the tetramer-positive cells. Antigen-specific T cells were sorted from several healthy South African adults using GMM-loaded CD1B tetramers. TCR-alpha and TCR-beta chains were sequenced unpaired, so chain pairing information was not available. The immunoSEQ multiplex PCR assay was used to generate TCR libraries, with TCR-beta and/or TCR-alpha/delta assays applied to each sample. The amplified TCR libraries were sequenced using the Illumina high-throughput platform. Turning to the authors' computational methods: Clustering and dimensionality reduction relied on pairwise TCRdist distances among GMM-specific receptors from T cells that were either sorted ex vivo or expanded in vitro. Sequence motifs, defined by gene usage and CDR3 content, were tested for enrichment in tetramer-positive compared with tetramer-negative populations. This immuneACCESS table, as held by TCRdb, lists in-frame sequences with V and J called but not all clones. Of the missing ones, under half trace to an unresolved V gene in checked studies; the others have no known cause. V and J calls plus clone size are reproduced from that table; the DNA served to infer D and trimming. This sample holds about 58,000 clones; approximately 85% were observed only once. Of the sample, about a fifth falls within the top ten clones.

On this clone: No much larger clone is present one base from it, and per-base qualities are unavailable.

The CDR1 and CDR2 encoded by the germline V gene are SGHRS and YFSETQ. A distance of 17 bases separates the germline ends of V and J, which lose 4 bases and 7 bases respectively. The cysteine opens and the phenylalanine closes a CDR3 of 14 amino acids. The DNA shown is the 42-base CDR3, in frame from base 1. This TCR was recovered from an adult woman with latent tuberculosis. The sequencing input was CD1b-GMM tetramer-negative cells sorted from PBMCs. The sample's cell subset or site label, decoded: T cells not binding CD1B-GMM tetramer, sorted from same donor. The chain is made from TRBV5-1 and TRBJ1-2, with no reliable assignment of the D segment. The DNA reads as follows: TGCGCCAGCAGCCGTCTCGCGAGTTCCTTTGGCTACACCTTC. This is translated as CASSRLASSFGYTF. Extended through the reference TRBV5-1 and TRBJ1-2 proteins, this CDR3 yields the full variable domain: KAGVTQTPRYLIKTRGQQVTLSCSPISGHRSVSWYQQTPGQGLQFLFEYFSETQRNKGNFPGRFSGRQFSNSRSEMNVSTLELGDSALYLCASSRLASSFGYTFGSGTRLTVV.